The rows below give T cell receptor beta chains drawn from one sample of a study of post-analysis software for immune sequencing data. A single record per CDR3 protein comes from TCRdb applying MiXCR to the PCR reads. Seen here are under 900,000 distinct CDR3 sequences, roughly 50% observed once, and the top ten hold roughly 4.4%. The sequenced material came from blood. The receptor source for this set is a girl between 5 and 17 years old with multiple sclerosis. The conserved cysteine and the conserved F or W are not part of the CDR3 here. D genes are given only for firm matches. Where a row states a size, it is once, few, many or the class of an expanded clone; other rows omit it.

ATSIGQGSDYGYT	TRBD1	TRBV15	.
ASSEARGPGDEQF	.	TRBV2	.
SARGLAGAGTDTQY	TRBD2	TRBV20-1	.
ASSVGGLTDTQY	.	TRBV25-1	few
ASSPGFSSYEQY	.	TRBV3-1	.
ASSLAGGTALYNEQF	.	TRBV5-1	.
AISEDSNTEAF	.	TRBV10-3	.
ASSVVGTSSYNEQF	.	TRBV9	.
GARDTGRANYEQY	.	TRBV20-1	few
ASSLELGGGADTQY	.	TRBV7-2	few
ASRPGTRQETQY	TRBD2	TRBV5-1	.
ASSQDGWGGEQY	.	TRBV14	.
ASSYAGTRGEQF	TRBD2	TRBV6-5	.
SARERASGGGKDTQY	TRBD2	TRBV20-1	.
ASTKRGRDYGYT	.	TRBV6-5	few
ASSGRGQSYGYT	.	TRBV2	.
ASSLGQNTGELF	.	TRBV7-9	.
ASSIVGLDTDTQY	TRBD2	TRBV19	.
ASSYKTGTNSPLH	.	TRBV5-1	.
AYNPGDLSYNEQF	.	TRBV7-9	.